This T cell receptor (beta chain) was found in a study of CD8+CD57+ T cells in acquired aplastic anemia. The wider study: Sorted CD4+ and CD8+ cells yielded roughly 3 ug of DNA on average. Study outcomes and limitations: In CD8+ cells, Simpson's diversity showed no significant difference between patients and controls. Both patients and controls carried the same twenty-nine CD8+ CDR3 sequences.

From germline, CDR1 is ENHRY and CDR2 SYGVKD. Trimming removed 4 bases from V and 7 bases from J; junction bases left unmatched: 7. This CDR3 has 14 residues. Genomic DNA was employed as the template in profiling TCR beta VDJ and CDR3. One entry per CDR3 protein results from TCRdb running MiXCR on the reads. The table includes about 190,000 distinct CDR3 sequences, 48% detected once. To note about this clonotype: What it binds is unknown.

Sequencing was done on patients that had shown CD8+CD57+ cell expansion by flow cytometry. The blood sampling took place in patients who had so far received no therapy. The receptor was isolated from a human donor with aplastic anemia. The V gene is TRBV10-3, the J gene TRBJ2-1; 7 bases line up with TRBD1. The sample taken for sequencing was sorted CD4+, CD8+, or CD8+CD57+ T cells (not recorded which) from PBMCs. CDR3: CAISAEQGLNEQFF. In DNA form, the CDR3 reads TGTGCCATCAGTGCCGAACAGGGGTTGAATGAGCAGTTCTTC.